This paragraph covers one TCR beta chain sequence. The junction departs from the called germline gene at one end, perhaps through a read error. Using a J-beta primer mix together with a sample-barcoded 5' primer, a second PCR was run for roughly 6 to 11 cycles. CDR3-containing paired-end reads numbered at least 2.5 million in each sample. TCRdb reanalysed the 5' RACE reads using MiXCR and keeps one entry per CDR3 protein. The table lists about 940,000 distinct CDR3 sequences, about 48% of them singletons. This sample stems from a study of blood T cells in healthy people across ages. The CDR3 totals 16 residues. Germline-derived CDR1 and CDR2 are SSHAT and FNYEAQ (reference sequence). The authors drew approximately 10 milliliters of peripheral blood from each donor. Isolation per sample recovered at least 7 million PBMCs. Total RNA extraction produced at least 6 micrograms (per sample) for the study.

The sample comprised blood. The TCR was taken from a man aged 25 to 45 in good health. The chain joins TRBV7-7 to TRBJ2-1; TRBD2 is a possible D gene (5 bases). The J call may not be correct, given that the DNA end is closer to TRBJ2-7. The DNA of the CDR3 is TGTGCTAGCAGCTTAGCACATTCTAGCTCCTACAATGAGCAGTACTTC. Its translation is CASSLAHSSSYNEQYF.